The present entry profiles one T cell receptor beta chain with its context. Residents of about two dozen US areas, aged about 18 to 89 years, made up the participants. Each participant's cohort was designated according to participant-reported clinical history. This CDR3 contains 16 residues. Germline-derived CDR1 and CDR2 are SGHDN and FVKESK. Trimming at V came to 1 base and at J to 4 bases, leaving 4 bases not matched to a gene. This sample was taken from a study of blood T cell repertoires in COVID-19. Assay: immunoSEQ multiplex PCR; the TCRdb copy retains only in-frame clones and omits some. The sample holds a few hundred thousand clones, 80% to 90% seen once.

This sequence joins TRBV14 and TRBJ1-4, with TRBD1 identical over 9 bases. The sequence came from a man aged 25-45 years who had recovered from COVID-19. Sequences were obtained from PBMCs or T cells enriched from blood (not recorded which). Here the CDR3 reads CASSQGPGQGNEKLFF. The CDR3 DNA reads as TGTGCCAGCAGCCAAGGGCCGGGACAGGGTAATGAAAAACTGTTTTTT.